The clone carrying this TCR beta chain has ten or more counts. Its antigen remains unidentified. Unique molecular identifiers were attached to individual cDNA molecules. TCRdb independently ran MiXCR on the 5' RACE reads; one entry per CDR3 protein. Of 52,000 or so distinct CDR3 sequences listed, under 8.5% were seen once; the top ten hold 5.5% to 7.5%. Germline assignment: CDR1 SNHLY and CDR2 FYNNEI. The ends lost 5 bases at V and 7 bases at J; junction bases unmatched: 8. The length of the CDR3 is 14 residues. The data were obtained in a study of early T cells in non-severe SARS-CoV-2 infection. In the study overall: The chains were unpaired, and the sequenced material was bulk RNA from unsorted whole blood. Overall study findings and caveats: The VDJdb matching leaned toward anti-spike CD8 responses and overlooked private and CD4 specificities.

Specimen: whole blood, collected at baseline. This receptor was obtained from an adult who was a healthcare worker with PCR-confirmed SARS-CoV-2 infection or an uninfected control (not recorded which). The rearrangement uses TRBV2 and TRBJ1-2; TRBD1 aligns across 9 bases. CDR3 loop: CASSTRTGVPGYTF. The DNA for the CDR3 is TGTGCCAGCAGTACGAGGACAGGGGTTCCTGGCTACACCTTC.